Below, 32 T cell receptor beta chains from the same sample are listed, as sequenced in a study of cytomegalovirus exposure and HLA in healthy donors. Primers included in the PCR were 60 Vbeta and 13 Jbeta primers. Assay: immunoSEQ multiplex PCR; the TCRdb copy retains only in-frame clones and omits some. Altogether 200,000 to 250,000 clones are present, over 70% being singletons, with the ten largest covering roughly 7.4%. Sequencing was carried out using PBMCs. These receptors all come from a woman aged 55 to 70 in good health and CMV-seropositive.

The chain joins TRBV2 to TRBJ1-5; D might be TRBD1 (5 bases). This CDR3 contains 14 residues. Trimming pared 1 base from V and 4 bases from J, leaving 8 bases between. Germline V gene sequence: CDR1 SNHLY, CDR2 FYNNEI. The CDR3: CASSEEGWNQPQHF. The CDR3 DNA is TGTGCCAGCAGTGAAGAGGGGTGGAATCAGCCCCAGCATTTT.

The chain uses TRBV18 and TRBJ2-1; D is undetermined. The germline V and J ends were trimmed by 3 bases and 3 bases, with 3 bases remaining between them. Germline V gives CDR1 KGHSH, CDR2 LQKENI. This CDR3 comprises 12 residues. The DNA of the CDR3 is TGTGCCAGCTCACCTAACTACAATGAGCAGTTCTTC. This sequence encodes CASSPNYNEQFF.

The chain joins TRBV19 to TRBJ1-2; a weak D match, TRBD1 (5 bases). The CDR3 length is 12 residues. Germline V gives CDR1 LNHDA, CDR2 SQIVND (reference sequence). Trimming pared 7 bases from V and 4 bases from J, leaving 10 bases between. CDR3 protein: CASTQGAYGYTF. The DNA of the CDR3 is TGTGCCAGTACCCAGGGTGCCTATGGCTACACCTTC.

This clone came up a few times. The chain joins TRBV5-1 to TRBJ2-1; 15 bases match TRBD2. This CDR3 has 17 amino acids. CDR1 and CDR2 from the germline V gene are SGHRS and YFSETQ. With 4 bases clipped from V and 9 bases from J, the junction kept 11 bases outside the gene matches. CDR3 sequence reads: CASSPGLAGGRTVEQFF. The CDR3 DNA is TGCGCCAGCAGCCCCGGACTAGCGGGGGGGCGAACGGTTGAGCAGTTCTTC.

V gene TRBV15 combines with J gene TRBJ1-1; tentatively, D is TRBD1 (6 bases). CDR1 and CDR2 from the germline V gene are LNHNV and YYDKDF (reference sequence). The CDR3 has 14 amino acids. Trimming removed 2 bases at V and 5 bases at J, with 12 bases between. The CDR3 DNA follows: TGTGCCACCAGCAGAAACAGGGTGGGAACTGAAGCTTTCTTT. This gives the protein CATSRNRVGTEAFF.

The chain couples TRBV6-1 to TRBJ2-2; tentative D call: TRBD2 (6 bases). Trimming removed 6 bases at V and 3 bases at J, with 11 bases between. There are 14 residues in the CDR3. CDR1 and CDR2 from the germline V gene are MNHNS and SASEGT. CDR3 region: CASRTTRDTGELFF. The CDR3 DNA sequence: TGTGCCAGCAGAACGACTAGGGACACCGGGGAGCTGTTTTTT.

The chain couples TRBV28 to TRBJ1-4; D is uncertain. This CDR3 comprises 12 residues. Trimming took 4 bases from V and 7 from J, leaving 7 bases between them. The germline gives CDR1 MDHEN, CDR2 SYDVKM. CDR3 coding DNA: TGTGCCAGCAGTTCCCCGGGTGAAAAACTGTTTTTT. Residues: CASSSPGEKLFF. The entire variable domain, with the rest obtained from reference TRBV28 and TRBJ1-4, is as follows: DVKVTQSSRYLVKRTGEKVFLECVQDMDHENMFWYRQDPGLGLRLIYFSYDVKMKEKGDIPEGYSVSREKKERFSLILESASTNQTSMYLCASSSPGEKLFFGSGTQLSVL.

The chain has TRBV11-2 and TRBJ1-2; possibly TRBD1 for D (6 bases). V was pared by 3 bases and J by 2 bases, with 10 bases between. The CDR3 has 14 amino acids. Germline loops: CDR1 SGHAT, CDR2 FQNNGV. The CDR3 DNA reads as TGTGCCAGCAGCTTCCCTACAGGGAACTATGGCTACACCTTC. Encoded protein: CASSFPTGNYGYTF.

CDR3 sequence (DNA): TGCGCCAGCAGCCAAGGGGGGAAGGGGAGGACAAATCAGCCCCAGCATTTT. Translation: CASSQGGKGRTNQPQHF. The chain carries TRBV4-1 and TRBJ1-5; TRBD1 might be the D (5 bases). V gave up 1 base and J gave up 4 bases, with 17 bases separating them. Germline V gene lookup returns CDR1 MGHRA and CDR2 YSYEKL. The CDR3 has 17 amino acids.

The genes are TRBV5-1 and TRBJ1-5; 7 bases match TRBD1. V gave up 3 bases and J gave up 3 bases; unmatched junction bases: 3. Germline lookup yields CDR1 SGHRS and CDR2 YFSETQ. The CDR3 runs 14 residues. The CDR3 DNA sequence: TGCGCCAGCAGCTCAGGACAGGACAATCAGCCCCAGCATTTT. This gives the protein CASSSGQDNQPQHF. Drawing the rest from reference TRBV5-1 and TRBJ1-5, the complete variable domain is KAGVTQTPRYLIKTRGQQVTLSCSPISGHRSVSWYQQTPGQGLQFLFEYFSETQRNKGNFPGRFSGRQFSNSRSEMNVSTLELGDSALYLCASSSGQDNQPQHFGDGTRLSIL.

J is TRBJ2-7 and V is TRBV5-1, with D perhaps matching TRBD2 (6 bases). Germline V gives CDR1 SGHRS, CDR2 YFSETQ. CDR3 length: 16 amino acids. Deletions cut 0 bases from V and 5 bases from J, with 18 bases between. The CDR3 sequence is CASSLAYGLEGNEQYF. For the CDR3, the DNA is TGCGCCAGCAGCTTGGCCTACGGCCTGGAGGGGAACGAGCAGTACTTC.

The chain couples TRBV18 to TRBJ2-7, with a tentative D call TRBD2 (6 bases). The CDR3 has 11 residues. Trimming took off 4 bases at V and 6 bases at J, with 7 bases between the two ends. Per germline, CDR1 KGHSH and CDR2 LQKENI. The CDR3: CASSLGGEQYF. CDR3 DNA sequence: TGTGCCAGCTCACTCGGGGGCGAGCAGTACTTC.

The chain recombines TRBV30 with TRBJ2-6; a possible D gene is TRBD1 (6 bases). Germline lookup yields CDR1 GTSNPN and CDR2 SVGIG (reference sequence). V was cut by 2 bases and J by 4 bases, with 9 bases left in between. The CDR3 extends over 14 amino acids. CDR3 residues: CAWSTGYGANVLTF. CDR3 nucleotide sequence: TGTGCCTGGAGTACAGGGTACGGGGCCAACGTCCTGACTTTC.

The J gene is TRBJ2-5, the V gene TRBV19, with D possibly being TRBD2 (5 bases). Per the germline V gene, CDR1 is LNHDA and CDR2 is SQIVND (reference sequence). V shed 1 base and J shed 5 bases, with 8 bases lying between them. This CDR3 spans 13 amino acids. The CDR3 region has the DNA TGTGCCAGTAGTATAGGAGGGTCGGAGACCCAGTACTTC. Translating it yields CASSIGGSETQYF.

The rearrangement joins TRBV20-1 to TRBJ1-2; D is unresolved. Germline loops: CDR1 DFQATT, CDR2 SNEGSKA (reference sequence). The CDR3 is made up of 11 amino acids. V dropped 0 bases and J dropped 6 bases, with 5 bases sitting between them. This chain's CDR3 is CSARDTDGYTF. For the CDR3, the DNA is TGCAGTGCTAGAGATACGGATGGCTACACCTTC.

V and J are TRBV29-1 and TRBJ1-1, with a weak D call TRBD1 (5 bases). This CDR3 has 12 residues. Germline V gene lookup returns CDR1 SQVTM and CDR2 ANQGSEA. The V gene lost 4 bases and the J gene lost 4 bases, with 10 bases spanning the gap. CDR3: CSVARGGTEAFF. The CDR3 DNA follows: TGCAGCGTTGCTCGGGGGGGCACTGAAGCTTTCTTT. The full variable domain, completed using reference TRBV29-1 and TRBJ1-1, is SAVISQKPSRDICQRGTSLTIQCQVDSQVTMMFWYRQQPGQSLTLIATANQGSEATYESGFVIDKFPISRPNLTFSTLTVSNMSPEDSSIYLCSVARGGTEAFFGQGTRLTVV.

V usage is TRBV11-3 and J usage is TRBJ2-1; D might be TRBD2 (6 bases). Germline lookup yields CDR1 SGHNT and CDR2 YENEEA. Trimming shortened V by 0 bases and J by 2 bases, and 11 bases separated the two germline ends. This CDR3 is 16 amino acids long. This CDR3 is CASSLEEGDPYNEQFF. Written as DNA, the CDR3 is TGTGCCAGCAGCTTAGAGGAGGGAGATCCCTACAATGAGCAGTTCTTC. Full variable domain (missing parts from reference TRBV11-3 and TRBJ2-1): EAGVVQSPRYKIIEKKQPVAFWCNPISGHNTLYWYLQNLGQGPELLIRYENEEAVDDSQLPKDRFSAERLKGVDSTLKIQPAELGDSAVYLCASSLEEGDPYNEQFFGPGTRLTVL.

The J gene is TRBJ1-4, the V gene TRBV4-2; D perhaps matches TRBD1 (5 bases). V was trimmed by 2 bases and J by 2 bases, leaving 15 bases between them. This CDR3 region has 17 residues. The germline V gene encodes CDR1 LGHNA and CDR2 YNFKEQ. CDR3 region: CASSQSTGPRTNEKLFF. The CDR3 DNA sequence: TGTGCCAGCAGCCAATCTACAGGCCCCCGGACTAATGAAAAACTGTTTTTT.

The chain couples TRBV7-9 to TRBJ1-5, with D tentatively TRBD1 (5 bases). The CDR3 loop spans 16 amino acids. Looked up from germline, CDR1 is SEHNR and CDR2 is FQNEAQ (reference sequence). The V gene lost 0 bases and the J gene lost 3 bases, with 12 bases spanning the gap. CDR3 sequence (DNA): TGTGCCAGCAGCTTAGCGGGGTCAGGGAACAATCAGCCCCAGCATTTT. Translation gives CASSLAGSGNNQPQHF.

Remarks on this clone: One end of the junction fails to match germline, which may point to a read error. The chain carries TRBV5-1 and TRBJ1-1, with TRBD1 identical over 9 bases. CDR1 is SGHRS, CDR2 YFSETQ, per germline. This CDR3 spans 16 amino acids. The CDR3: CASFDRGSVGNTKAFF. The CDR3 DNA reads TGCGCCAGCTTCGACAGGGGGTCTGTTGGGAACACTAAAGCTTTCTTT.

As DNA, the CDR3 is TGTGCCAGCAGGGGCCTAGCGACTAGCGCCCAAATCCGACCCTACGAGCAGTACTTC. It encodes CASRGLATSAQIRPYEQYF. The gene calls are TRBV27 and TRBJ2-7, with 8 bases matching TRBD2. The CDR3 sequence is 19 residues long. Germline CDR1 is MNHEY and CDR2 is SMNVEV (reference sequence). V trimming: 6 bases; J trimming: 2 bases; junction bases outside the gene matches: 21.

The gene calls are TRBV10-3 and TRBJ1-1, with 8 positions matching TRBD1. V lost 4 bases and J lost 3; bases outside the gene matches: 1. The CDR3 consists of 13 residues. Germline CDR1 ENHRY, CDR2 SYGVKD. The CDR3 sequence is CAISVTGDTEAFF. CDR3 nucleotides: TGTGCCATCAGTGTGACAGGGGACACTGAAGCTTTCTTT.

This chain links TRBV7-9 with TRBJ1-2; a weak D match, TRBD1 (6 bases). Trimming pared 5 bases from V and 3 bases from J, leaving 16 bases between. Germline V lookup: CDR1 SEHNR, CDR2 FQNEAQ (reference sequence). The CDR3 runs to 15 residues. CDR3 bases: TGTGCCAGCAGCCCATGGGGGGGCAGGGACTATGGCTACACCTTC. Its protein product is CASSPWGGRDYGYTF.

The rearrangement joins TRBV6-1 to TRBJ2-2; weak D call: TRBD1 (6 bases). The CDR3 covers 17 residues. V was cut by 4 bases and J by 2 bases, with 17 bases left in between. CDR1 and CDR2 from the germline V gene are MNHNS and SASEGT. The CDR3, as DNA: TGTGCCAGCAGTGGTGGAAGGGGGTATAGAAACACCGGGGAGCTGTTTTTT. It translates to CASSGGRGYRNTGELFF.

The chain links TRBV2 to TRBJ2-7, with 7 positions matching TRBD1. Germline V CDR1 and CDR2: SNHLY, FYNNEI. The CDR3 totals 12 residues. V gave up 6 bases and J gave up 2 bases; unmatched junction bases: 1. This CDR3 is CASRGTAYEQYF. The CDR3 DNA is TGTGCCAGCAGGGGGACAGCCTACGAGCAGTACTTC.

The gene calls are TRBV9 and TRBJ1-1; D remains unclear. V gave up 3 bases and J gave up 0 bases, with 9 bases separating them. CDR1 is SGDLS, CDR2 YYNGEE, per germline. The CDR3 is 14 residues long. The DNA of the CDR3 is TGTGCCAGCAGCGGAAACCTATTGAACACTGAAGCTTTCTTT. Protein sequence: CASSGNLLNTEAFF.

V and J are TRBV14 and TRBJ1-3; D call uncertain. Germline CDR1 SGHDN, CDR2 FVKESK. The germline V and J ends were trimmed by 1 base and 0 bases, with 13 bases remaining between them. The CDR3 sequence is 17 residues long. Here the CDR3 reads CASSQVSQFLSGNTIYF. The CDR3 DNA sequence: TGTGCCAGCAGCCAAGTATCGCAGTTCCTCTCTGGAAACACCATATATTTT.

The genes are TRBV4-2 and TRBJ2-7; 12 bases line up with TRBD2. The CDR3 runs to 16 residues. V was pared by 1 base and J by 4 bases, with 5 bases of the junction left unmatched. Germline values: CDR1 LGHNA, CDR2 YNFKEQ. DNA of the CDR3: TGTGCCAGCAGCCAAGCTGCTAGCGGGAGGGGATACGAGCAGTACTTC. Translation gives CASSQAASGRGYEQYF.

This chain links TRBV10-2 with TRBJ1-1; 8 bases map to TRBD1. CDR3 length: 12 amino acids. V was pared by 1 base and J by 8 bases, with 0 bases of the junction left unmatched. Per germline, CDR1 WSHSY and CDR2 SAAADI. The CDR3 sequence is CASSEWTGEAFF. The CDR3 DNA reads TGCGCCAGCAGTGAGTGGACAGGGGAAGCTTTCTTT.

The CDR3 DNA reads TGCGCCAGCAGCCGATTACCCGGGGGGGTGGAGACCCAGTACTTC. This sequence encodes CASSRLPGGVETQYF. The V and J genes are TRBV5-1 and TRBJ2-5; TRBD2 matches at 8 bases. CDR1 is SGHRS, CDR2 YFSETQ, per germline. The CDR3 runs to 15 residues. The V and J ends lost 4 bases and 5 bases, in that order; junction bases with no gene match: 10. Filled out from reference TRBV5-1 and TRBJ2-5, the complete variable domain reads KAGVTQTPRYLIKTRGQQVTLSCSPISGHRSVSWYQQTPGQGLQFLFEYFSETQRNKGNFPGRFSGRQFSNSRSEMNVSTLELGDSALYLCASSRLPGGVETQYFGPGTRLLVL.

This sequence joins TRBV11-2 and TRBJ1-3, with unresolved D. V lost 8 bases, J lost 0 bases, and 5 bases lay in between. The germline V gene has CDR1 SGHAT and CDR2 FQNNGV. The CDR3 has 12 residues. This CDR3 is CASGGSGNTIYF. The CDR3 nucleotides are TGTGCCAGCGGAGGCTCTGGAAACACCATATATTTT.

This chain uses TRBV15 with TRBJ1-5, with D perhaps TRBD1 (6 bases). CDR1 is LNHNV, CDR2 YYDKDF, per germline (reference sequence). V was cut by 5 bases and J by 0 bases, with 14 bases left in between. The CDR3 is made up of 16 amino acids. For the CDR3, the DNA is TGTGCCACCAGCGTCGGACAGACAGCTAGCAATCAGCCCCAGCATTTT. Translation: CATSVGQTASNQPQHF. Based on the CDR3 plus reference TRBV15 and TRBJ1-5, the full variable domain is DAMVIQNPRYQVTQFGKPVTLSCSQTLNHNVMYWYQQKSSQAPKLLFHYYDKDFNNEADTPDNFQSRRPNTSFCFLDIRSPGLGDTAMYLCATSVGQTASNQPQHFGDGTRLSIL.